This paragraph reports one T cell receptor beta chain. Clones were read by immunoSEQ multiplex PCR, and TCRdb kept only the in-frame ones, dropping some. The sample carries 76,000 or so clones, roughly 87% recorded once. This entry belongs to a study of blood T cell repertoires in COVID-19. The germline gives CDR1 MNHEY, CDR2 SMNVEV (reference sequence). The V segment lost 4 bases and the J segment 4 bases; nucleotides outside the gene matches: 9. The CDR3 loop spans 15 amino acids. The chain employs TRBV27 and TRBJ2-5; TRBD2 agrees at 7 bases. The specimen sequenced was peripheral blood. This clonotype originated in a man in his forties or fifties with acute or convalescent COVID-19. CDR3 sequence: CASSSLEGRGETQYF. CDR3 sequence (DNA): TGTGCCAGCAGTTCTCTGGAAGGGAGGGGAGAGACCCAGTACTTC.